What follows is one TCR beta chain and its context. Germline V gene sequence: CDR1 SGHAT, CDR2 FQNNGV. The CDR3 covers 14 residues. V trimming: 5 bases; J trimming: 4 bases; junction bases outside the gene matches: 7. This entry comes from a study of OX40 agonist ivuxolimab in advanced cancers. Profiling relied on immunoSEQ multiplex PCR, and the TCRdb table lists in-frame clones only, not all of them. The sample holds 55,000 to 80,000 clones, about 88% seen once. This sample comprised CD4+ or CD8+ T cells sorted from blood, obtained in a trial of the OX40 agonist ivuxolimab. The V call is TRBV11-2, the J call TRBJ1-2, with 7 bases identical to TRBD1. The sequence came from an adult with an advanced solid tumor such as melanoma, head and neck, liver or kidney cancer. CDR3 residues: CASSPWTGGYGYTF. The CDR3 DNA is TGTGCCAGCAGCCCGTGGACAGGTGGCTATGGCTACACCTTC.